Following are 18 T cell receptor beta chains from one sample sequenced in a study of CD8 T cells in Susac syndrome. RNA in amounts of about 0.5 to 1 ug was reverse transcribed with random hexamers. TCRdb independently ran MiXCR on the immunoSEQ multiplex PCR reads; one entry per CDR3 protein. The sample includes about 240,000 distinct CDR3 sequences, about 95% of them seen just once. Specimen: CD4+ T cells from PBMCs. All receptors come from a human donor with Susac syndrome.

In nucleotides, the CDR3 is TGTGCCAGTAGTCCGGCCTATGAAGCTTTCTTT. Translating it yields CASSPAYEAFF. V usage is TRBV19 and J usage is TRBJ1-1; D gene uncertain. Germline CDR1 reads LNHDA; CDR2 reads SQIVND (reference sequence). The CDR3 contains 11 residues. Deletions cut 5 bases from V and 7 bases from J, with 8 bases between.

The CDR3, as DNA: TGCAGTGCCCCCGACCCACGGAAGGCCTACGAGCAGTACTTC. It specifies CSAPDPRKAYEQYF. The chain employs TRBV20-1 and TRBJ2-7; no clear D. CDR3 length: 14 amino acids. Per germline, CDR1 DFQATT and CDR2 SNEGSKA (reference sequence). Trimming took 6 bases from V and 2 from J, leaving 17 bases between them.

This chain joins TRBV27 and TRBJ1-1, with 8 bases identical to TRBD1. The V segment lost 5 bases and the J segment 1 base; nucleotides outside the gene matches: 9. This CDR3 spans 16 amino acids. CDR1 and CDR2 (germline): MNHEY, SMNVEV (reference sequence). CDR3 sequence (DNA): TGTGCCAGCAGTAATTACCAACAGGGGGGGAACACTGAAGCTTTCTTT. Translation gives CASSNYQQGGNTEAFF.

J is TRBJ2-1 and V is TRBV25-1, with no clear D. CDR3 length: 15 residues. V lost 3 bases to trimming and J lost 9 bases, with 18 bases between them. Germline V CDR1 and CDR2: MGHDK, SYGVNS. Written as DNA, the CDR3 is TGTGCCAGCAGTGACCCCCGGGTGGGCGCGAGTGAGCAGTTCTTC. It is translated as CASSDPRVGASEQFF.

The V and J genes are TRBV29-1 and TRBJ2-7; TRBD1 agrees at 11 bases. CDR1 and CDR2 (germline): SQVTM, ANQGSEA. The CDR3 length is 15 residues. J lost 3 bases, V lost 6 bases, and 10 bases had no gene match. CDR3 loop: CSVGFPGQGGYEQYF. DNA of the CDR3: TGCAGCGTGGGATTCCCGGGACAGGGGGGCTACGAGCAGTACTTC.

The CDR3 loop reads CSARAGTGNSPLHF. DNA for the CDR3: TGCAGTGCTAGAGCCGGGACCGGGAATTCACCCCTCCACTTT. The chain links TRBV20-1 to TRBJ1-6; weak D call: TRBD1 (5 bases). V lost 1 base and J 7 bases, leaving 11 bases between the germline ends. Germline CDR1 DFQATT, CDR2 SNEGSKA (reference sequence). The CDR3 runs to 14 residues.

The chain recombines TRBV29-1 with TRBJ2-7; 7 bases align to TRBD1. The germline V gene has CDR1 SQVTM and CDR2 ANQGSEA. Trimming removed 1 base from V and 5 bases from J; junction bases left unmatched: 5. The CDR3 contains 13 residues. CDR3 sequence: CSVEGRGRDEQYF. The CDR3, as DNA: TGCAGCGTTGAAGGTAGGGGGCGAGACGAGCAGTACTTC.

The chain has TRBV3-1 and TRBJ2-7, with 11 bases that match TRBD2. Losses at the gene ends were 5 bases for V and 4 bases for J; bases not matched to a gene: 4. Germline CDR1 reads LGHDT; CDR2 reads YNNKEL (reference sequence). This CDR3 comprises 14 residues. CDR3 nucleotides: TGTGCCAGCAGCGTAGCGGGAGGGCTGTACGAGCAGTACTTC. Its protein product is CASSVAGGLYEQYF.

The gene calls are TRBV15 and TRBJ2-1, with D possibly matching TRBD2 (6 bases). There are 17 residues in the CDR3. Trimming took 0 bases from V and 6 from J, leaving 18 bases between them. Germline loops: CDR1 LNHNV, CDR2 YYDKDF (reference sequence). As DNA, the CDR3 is TGTGCCACCAGCAGAGATGTAGCGGAGACCCCCCCCAATGAGCAGTTCTTC. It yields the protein CATSRDVAETPPNEQFF.

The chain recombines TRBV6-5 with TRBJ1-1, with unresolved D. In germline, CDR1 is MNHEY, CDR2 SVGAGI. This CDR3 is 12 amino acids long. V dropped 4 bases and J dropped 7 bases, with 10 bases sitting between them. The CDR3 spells CASSSTWGEAFF. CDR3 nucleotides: TGTGCCAGCAGTTCCACATGGGGTGAAGCTTTCTTT.

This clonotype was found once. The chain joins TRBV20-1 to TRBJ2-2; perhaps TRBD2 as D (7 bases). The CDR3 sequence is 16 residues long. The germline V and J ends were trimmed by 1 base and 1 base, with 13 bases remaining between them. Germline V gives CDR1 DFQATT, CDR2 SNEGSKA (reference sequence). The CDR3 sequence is CSARVSGGENTGELFF. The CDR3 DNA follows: TGCAGTGCTAGAGTTTCGGGGGGCGAGAACACCGGGGAGCTGTTTTTT.

The CDR3 spells CSASNYGYTF. Here the CDR3 DNA reads TGCAGTGCTAGTAACTATGGCTACACCTTC. V gene TRBV20-1 combines with J gene TRBJ1-2; no clear D gene. The CDR3 is made up of 10 amino acids. Germline loops: CDR1 DFQATT, CDR2 SNEGSKA (reference sequence). Trimming took 3 bases from V and 1 from J, leaving 0 bases between them.

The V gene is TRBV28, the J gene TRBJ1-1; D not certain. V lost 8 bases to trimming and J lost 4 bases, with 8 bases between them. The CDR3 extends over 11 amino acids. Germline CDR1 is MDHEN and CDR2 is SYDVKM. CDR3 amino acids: CASPSGTEAFF. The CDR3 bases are TGTGCCAGCCCCTCAGGCACTGAAGCTTTCTTT.

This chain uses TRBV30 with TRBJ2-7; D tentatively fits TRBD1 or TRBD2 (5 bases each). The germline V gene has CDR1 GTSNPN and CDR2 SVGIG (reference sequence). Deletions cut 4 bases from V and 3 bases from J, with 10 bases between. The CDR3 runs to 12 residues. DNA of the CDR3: TGTGCCTGGAAACGGGACCGCTACGAGCAGTACTTC. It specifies CAWKRDRYEQYF. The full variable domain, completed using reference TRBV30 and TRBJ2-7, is SQTIHQWPATLVQPVGSPLSLECTVEGTSNPNLYWYRQAAGRGLQLLFYSVGIGQISSEVPQNLSASRPQDRQFILSSKKLLLSDSGFYLCAWKRDRYEQYFGPGTRLTVT.

The CDR3: CSAALNSAGQETQYF. CDR3 nucleotides: TGCAGTGCTGCCCTCAACAGCGCGGGGCAAGAGACCCAGTACTTC. The genes are TRBV20-1 and TRBJ2-5; tentatively, D is TRBD2 (6 bases). Trimming removed 5 bases from V and 2 bases from J, with 18 bases in between. CDR3 length: 15 amino acids. In germline, CDR1 is DFQATT, CDR2 SNEGSKA (reference sequence).

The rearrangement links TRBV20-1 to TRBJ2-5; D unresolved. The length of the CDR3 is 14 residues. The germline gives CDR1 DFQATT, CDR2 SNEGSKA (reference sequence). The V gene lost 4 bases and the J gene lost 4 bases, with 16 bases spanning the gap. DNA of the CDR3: TGCAGTGCTAAGAGAGGCGGTCCTAGAGAGACCCAGTACTTC. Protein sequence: CSAKRGGPRETQYF.

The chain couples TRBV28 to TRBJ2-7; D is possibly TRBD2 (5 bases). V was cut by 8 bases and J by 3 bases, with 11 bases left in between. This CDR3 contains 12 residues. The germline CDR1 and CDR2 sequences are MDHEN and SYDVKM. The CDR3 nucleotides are TGTGCCAGCGGTACTAGGTTCTACGAGCAGTACTTC. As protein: CASGTRFYEQYF.

For the CDR3, the DNA is TGTGCCAGCAGTTCGGGCTCAGGGAGCTCCTACAATGAGCAGTTCTTC. This sequence encodes CASSSGSGSSYNEQFF. V gene TRBV12-3 or TRBV12-4 combines with J gene TRBJ2-1; the D call may be TRBD1 or TRBD2 (5 bases each). The CDR3 loop spans 16 amino acids. Trimming stripped 4 bases from V and 0 bases from J, with 13 bases between.